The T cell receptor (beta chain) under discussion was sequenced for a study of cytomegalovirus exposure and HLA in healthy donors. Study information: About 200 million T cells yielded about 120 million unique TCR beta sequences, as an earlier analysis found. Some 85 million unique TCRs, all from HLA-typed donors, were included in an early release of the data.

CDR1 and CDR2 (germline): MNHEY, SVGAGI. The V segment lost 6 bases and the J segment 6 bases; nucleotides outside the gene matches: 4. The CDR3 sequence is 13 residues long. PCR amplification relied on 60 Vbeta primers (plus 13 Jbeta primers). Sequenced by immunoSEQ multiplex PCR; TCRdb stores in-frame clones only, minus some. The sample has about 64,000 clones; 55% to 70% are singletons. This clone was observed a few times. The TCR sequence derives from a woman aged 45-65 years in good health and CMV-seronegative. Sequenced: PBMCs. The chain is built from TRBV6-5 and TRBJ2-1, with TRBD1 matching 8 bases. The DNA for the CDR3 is TGTGCCAGCAGCCTCACAGGGGGCAATGAGCAGTTCTTC. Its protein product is CASSLTGGNEQFF.